This T cell receptor beta chain originates from a study of cytomegalovirus exposure and HLA in healthy donors. General study findings and limits: In a later analysis, compared with equally common non-associated chains, HLA-associated beta chains were more expanded. Testing in vitro showed a few CMV-associated chains specific for CMV antigens. The later analysis indicated that the majority of CMV-associated TCR beta chains appeared HLA-restricted.

A remark on this clone: The antigen is undetermined.

The V and J ends lost 2 bases and 0 bases respectively, with 11 bases between them. The CDR3 is 17 residues long. Germline V gives CDR1 MNHNS, CDR2 SASEGT. 60 Vbeta and 13 Jbeta primers were used in PCR. This table comes from immunoSEQ multiplex PCR, and its TCRdb copy is limited to in-frame clones, with some not included. The table has about 150,000 clones, roughly 72% seen once. The rearrangement uses TRBV6-1 and TRBJ1-6, with D uncertain. The source of this sequence is a middle-aged man in good health and CMV-seronegative. The sequenced sample was PBMCs. As DNA, the CDR3 is TGTGCCAGCAGTGAAACTCGGTTACGCTCCTATAATTCACCCCTCCACTTT. Protein sequence: CASSETRLRSYNSPLHF.